This TCR beta chain was sequenced during a study of PD-L1 blockade in urothelial cancer. The time point is: pretreatment peripheral blood. Repertoires were generated with immunoSEQ multiplex PCR, while TCRdb's copy carries only in-frame clones and drops some. This table holds around 100,000 clones, about nine tenths found once. Per germline, CDR1 MNHNY and CDR2 SVGAGI (reference sequence). V lost 5 bases to trimming and J lost 5 bases, with 12 bases between them. CDR3 length equals 13 residues. The chain uses TRBV6-6 and TRBJ1-2; D unclear. This receptor was obtained from a man in his sixties with urothelial cancer. The source material was PBMCs, sampled around atezolizumab (anti-PD-L1) treatment. The DNA of the CDR3 is TGTGCCAGCAGTGGAGGTGGAGGTTATGGCTACACCTTC. Protein sequence: CASSGGGGYGYTF.